This section outlines one TCR beta chain sequence together with its context. This sample was taken from a study of identical twins. TCRdb re-derived calls from the 5' RACE reads in MiXCR, one entry per CDR3 protein. Among 650,000 to 750,000 distinct CDR3 sequences listed, 21% were seen once. V lost 4 bases and J lost 4, with 14 bases in between. The CDR3 is 13 residues long. Looked up from germline, CDR1 is DFQATT and CDR2 is SNEGSKA (reference sequence). These records were also assigned to another study, of T cells expressing NK-cell markers. This second study notes: Seven sequenced donors out of eight were HCMV-seropositive, one seronegative. In a handful of donors, these clonotypes also led the CD3+CD56-NKG2C+ fraction.

This receptor was identified in a woman between 18 and 29 years old in good health. The V gene is TRBV20-1, the J gene TRBJ2-7; D is ambiguous. The sample consisted of PBMCs. CDR3 region: CSATGPLGYEQYF. The CDR3 DNA is TGCAGTGCTACCGGGCCTTTGGGATACGAGCAGTACTTC.